The 18 T cell receptor beta chains below were found in one sample sequenced in a study of blood T cell repertoires in COVID-19. Here immunoSEQ multiplex PCR was the method, and the copy in TCRdb shows in-frame clones only, minus some. The sample has approximately 60,000 clones, 82% seen once. The sequenced sample was peripheral blood. These receptor sequences come from a woman aged 55-69 years with acute or convalescent COVID-19.

The chain joins TRBV7-2 to TRBJ2-3, with TRBD2 matching 8 bases. V was clipped by 3 bases and J by 0 bases; unmatched bases: 2. CDR1 and CDR2 (germline): SGHTA, FQGNSA. The CDR3 loop spans 15 amino acids. The CDR3 bases are TGTGCCAGCAGCTTTGCGGGGGGAAGCACAGATACGCAGTATTTT. The encoded protein is CASSFAGGSTDTQYF.

The CDR3 bases are TGTGCCAGCAGGAGGGGACAGGAGAATTCACCCCTCCACTTT. Residues: CASRRGQENSPLHF. V usage is TRBV6-5 and J usage is TRBJ1-6, with 8 bases matching TRBD1. This CDR3 region has 14 residues. Germline values: CDR1 MNHEY, CDR2 SVGAGI. The V and J ends lost 6 bases and 7 bases, in that order; junction bases with no gene match: 5.

The genes are TRBV19 and TRBJ1-1; D might be TRBD1 (5 bases). CDR3 length: 16 amino acids. The ends were cut back, 3 bases at V and 4 bases at J, with 18 bases in the middle. The germline V gene has CDR1 LNHDA and CDR2 SQIVND (reference sequence). Written as DNA, the CDR3 is TGTGCCAGTAGTATTGGGGCAGGCTCAAGAGGCACTGAAGCTTTCTTT. Protein product: CASSIGAGSRGTEAFF. Based on the CDR3 plus reference TRBV19 and TRBJ1-1, the full variable domain is DGGITQSPKYLFRKEGQNVTLSCEQNLNHDAMYWYRQDPGQGLRLIYYSQIVNDFQKGDIAEGYSVSREKKESFPLTVTSAQKNPTAFYLCASSIGAGSRGTEAFFGQGTRLTVV.

This clone appeared a few times. V and J are TRBV5-1 and TRBJ1-1; D gene uncertain. Trimming removed 0 bases from V and 5 bases from J, with 11 bases in between. The CDR3 extends over 14 amino acids. Germline V CDR1 and CDR2: SGHRS, YFSETQ. The CDR3 sequence: CASSLDQAGTEAFF. The CDR3 nucleotides are TGCGCCAGCAGCTTGGATCAGGCGGGGACTGAAGCTTTCTTT.

The DNA for the CDR3 is TGTGCCAGCAGCCCTCGGACAGGGGTCGGGGCCAACGTCCTGACTTTC. Its protein is CASSPRTGVGANVLTF. The rearrangement joins TRBV3-1 (or the pseudogene TRBV3-2) to TRBJ2-6; 9 nucleotides align to TRBD1. The CDR3 has 16 residues. Germline V gives CDR1 LGHDT, CDR2 YNNKEL (reference sequence). The V and J ends lost 4 bases and 4 bases, in that order; junction bases with no gene match: 5.

This clone has a single count. The chain combines TRBV2 with TRBJ2-7; 8 bases agree with TRBD2. Germline V gives CDR1 SNHLY, CDR2 FYNNEI. V was clipped by 8 bases and J by 3 bases; unmatched bases: 9. The CDR3 covers 14 residues. The CDR3 is CASCLGTSCYEQYF. The CDR3 DNA follows: TGTGCCAGCTGCTTAGGGACTAGTTGCTACGAGCAGTACTTC.

This clone showed up just once. V usage is TRBV4-1 and J usage is TRBJ1-2; D is possibly TRBD1 (6 bases). V lost 0 bases to trimming and J lost 4 bases, with 18 bases between them. CDR1 MGHRA and CDR2 YSYEKL come from the germline V gene. The CDR3 contains 17 residues. The DNA for the CDR3 is TGCGCCAGCAGCCAAGATGGGGGGGCAGGGGTGACCTATGGCTACACCTTC. Amino acid sequence: CASSQDGGAGVTYGYTF.

V and J are TRBV11-2 and TRBJ1-2; D is possibly TRBD1 (6 bases). V lost 1 base, J lost 6 bases, and 15 bases lay in between. Germline V CDR1 and CDR2: SGHAT, FQNNGV. This CDR3 has 15 amino acids. The CDR3 loop reads CASSLGPGAGDGYTF. The CDR3 nucleotides read TGTGCCAGCAGCTTAGGTCCAGGGGCAGGCGATGGCTACACCTTC.

The V gene is TRBV18, the J gene TRBJ1-5; 7 nucleotides match TRBD1. There are 14 residues in the CDR3. Per the germline V gene, CDR1 is KGHSH and CDR2 is LQKENI. The V and J ends lost 3 bases and 7 bases, in that order; junction bases with no gene match: 6. The CDR3 region is CASSPQGQAQPQHF. The DNA of the CDR3 is TGTGCCAGCTCACCGCAAGGACAGGCGCAGCCCCAGCATTTT. The full variable domain, rest sourced from reference TRBV18 and TRBJ1-5, is NAGVMQNPRHLVRRRGQEARLRCSPMKGHSHVYWYRQLPEEGLKFMVYLQKENIIDESGMPKERFSAEFPKEGPSILRIQQVVRGDSAAYFCASSPQGQAQPQHFGDGTRLSIL.

The chain is built from TRBV14 and TRBJ2-4; D is unresolved. The V and J ends lost 1 base and 13 bases respectively, with 14 bases between them. The CDR3 sequence is 13 residues long. Germline values: CDR1 SGHDN, CDR2 FVKESK. The CDR3: CASSQATIAPQYF. Here the CDR3 DNA reads TGTGCCAGCAGCCAAGCGACAATCGCACCCCAGTACTTC.

This chain links TRBV4-1 with TRBJ1-1, with TRBD1 identical over 7 bases. There are 15 residues in the CDR3. Germline lookup yields CDR1 MGHRA and CDR2 YSYEKL. The V and J ends lost 5 bases and 5 bases, in that order; junction bases with no gene match: 11. The CDR3 loop reads CASSKAQGVVTEAFF. Here the CDR3 DNA reads TGCGCCAGCAGCAAAGCCCAGGGGGTGGTAACTGAAGCTTTCTTT.

The chain has TRBV19 and TRBJ1-1, with unresolved D. V gave up 5 bases and J gave up 0 bases, with 7 bases separating them. Germline V gene sequence: CDR1 LNHDA, CDR2 SQIVND (reference sequence). This CDR3 comprises 13 residues. The CDR3 region is CASSPRLNTEAFF. The CDR3 nucleotides read TGTGCCAGTAGTCCCAGGTTGAACACTGAAGCTTTCTTT.

The rearrangement joins TRBV7-9 to TRBJ2-3; the D is unclear. The germline gives CDR1 SEHNR, CDR2 FQNEAQ (reference sequence). This CDR3 spans 16 amino acids. V was pared by 3 bases and J by 0 bases, with 13 bases between. CDR3 in amino acids: CASSFIRPTSTDTQYF. The CDR3 nucleotides read TGTGCCAGCAGCTTTATACGGCCGACTAGCACAGATACGCAGTATTTT.

The chain couples TRBV6-5 to TRBJ1-6; no firm D call. V shed 7 bases and J shed 9 bases, with 19 bases lying between them. The CDR3 spans 15 residues. Germline V gives CDR1 MNHEY, CDR2 SVGAGI. CDR3 DNA: TGTGCCAGCACTACCCCAAGCGGGCTGCGTTCACCCCTCCACTTT. This gives the protein CASTTPSGLRSPLHF.

CDR3 in amino acids: CASSLTGGGQYF. The DNA of the CDR3 is TGTGCCAGCAGTCTGACAGGGGGAGGGCAGTACTTC. The chain is built from TRBV27 and TRBJ2-4; 9 bases map to TRBD1. Germline V gene lookup returns CDR1 MNHEY and CDR2 SMNVEV (reference sequence). After removal of 5 bases from V and 13 bases from J, the junction contained 6 bases not matched to a gene. This CDR3 is built from 12 residues.

This CDR3 is CASSPSAKNFGPQHF. In nucleotides, the CDR3 is TGTGCCAGCTCACCATCCGCAAAGAACTTTGGGCCCCAGCATTTT. This rearrangement joins TRBV18 to TRBJ1-5; D uncertain. V dropped 2 bases and J dropped 9 bases, with 17 bases sitting between them. The CDR3 is 15 residues long. Germline loops: CDR1 KGHSH, CDR2 LQKENI.

This rearrangement joins TRBV7-2 to TRBJ2-3; 9 positions agree with TRBD2. Unmatched junction bases numbered 3, after V lost 3 bases and J lost 5 bases. There are 14 residues in the CDR3. CDR1 is SGHTA and CDR2 is FQGNSA in the germline V gene. The CDR3 spells CASSFSGGKDTQYF. The CDR3 region has the DNA TGTGCCAGCAGCTTTAGCGGGGGTAAAGATACGCAGTATTTT. Supplemented by reference TRBV7-2 and TRBJ2-3, the full variable domain reads GAGVSQSPSNKVTEKGKDVELRCDPISGHTALYWYRQSLGQGLEFLIYFQGNSAPDKSGLPSDRFSAERTGGSVSTLTIQRTQQEDSAVYLCASSFSGGKDTQYFGPGTRLTVL.

This sequence joins TRBV30 and TRBJ1-1, with TRBD1 as a possible D gene (5 bases). Germline V gene lookup returns CDR1 GTSNPN and CDR2 SVGIG (reference sequence). The CDR3 loop spans 11 amino acids. With 3 bases removed from V and 5 bases from J, the gap between germline ends came to 7 bases. The CDR3 nucleotides are TGTGCCTGGAGCGACAGAACTGAAGCTTTCTTT. Its translation is CAWSDRTEAFF.